The 26 T cell receptor beta chains reported below all come from one sample, sequenced in a study of yellow fever vaccine responses in identical twins. TCRdb recomputed calls from the RT-PCR reads with MiXCR, one row per CDR3 protein. The table records 35,000 or so distinct CDR3 sequences, about 61% of them present only once. This specimen consisted of T cells from blood (PBMCs), unsorted or a sorted subset (not recorded which), obtained before or after yellow fever vaccination (not recorded which). The receptors shown here come from a woman under 30 who received the yellow fever vaccine.

This clonotype came up once. V gene TRBV10-1 combines with J gene TRBJ2-3, with 9 bases lining up with TRBD1. CDR1 is WNHNN and CDR2 is SYGVQD in the germline V gene (reference sequence). CDR3 length equals 13 residues. V lost 4 bases and J lost 4; bases outside the gene matches: 0. The DNA for the CDR3 is TGCGCCAGCAGTGGGACAGGGGCAGATACGCAGTATTTT. Its translation: CASSGTGADTQYF.

The chain employs TRBV7-6 and TRBJ2-3, with 8 bases aligning to TRBD2. J lost 3 bases, V lost 6 bases, and 8 bases had no gene match. Germline V gene lookup returns CDR1 SGHVS and CDR2 FNYEAQ. The CDR3 is made up of 15 amino acids. CDR3: CASSYSGVGTDTQYF. CDR3 nucleotides: TGTGCCAGCAGTTATAGCGGGGTGGGGACAGATACGCAGTATTTT.

The chain employs TRBV13 and TRBJ2-1; 7 positions match TRBD2. After removal of 0 bases from V and 5 bases from J, the junction contained 4 bases not matched to a gene. This CDR3 has 15 residues. The V gene's germline CDR1 is PRHDT and CDR2 FYEKMQ (reference sequence). CDR3 in amino acids: CASSLGLASNNEQFF. CDR3 DNA sequence: TGTGCCAGCAGCTTAGGACTAGCGAGTAACAATGAGCAGTTCTTC.

CDR3 coding DNA: TGTGCCAGCTCACCACAACATGGGACAGAGAATTCACCCCTCCACTTT. It yields the protein CASSPQHGTENSPLHF. This sequence joins TRBV18 and TRBJ1-6; 7 bases are a match to TRBD1. With V trimmed by 1 base and J by 7 bases, 7 bases remained unmatched. The germline gives CDR1 KGHSH, CDR2 LQKENI. The CDR3 is made up of 16 amino acids.

Notes on this clonotype: Relative to the germline gene, one junction end is altered; a read error may explain this. As DNA, the CDR3 is TGTGCCAGCAGCTTAGGGGGCGGGAGCACAGATACGCAATATTTT. This sequence encodes CASSLGGGSTDTQYF. This chain links TRBV11-2 with TRBJ2-3; 7 nucleotides agree with TRBD2. CDR3 length: 15 amino acids. CDR1 is SGHAT and CDR2 is FQNNGV in the germline V gene.

J is TRBJ2-1 and V is TRBV2; D unclear. Trimming took off 7 bases at V and 2 bases at J, with 6 bases between the two ends. Per germline, CDR1 SNHLY and CDR2 FYNNEI. This CDR3 has 12 amino acids. CDR3 coding DNA: TGTGCCAGCAAAGGCACCTACAATGAGCAGTTCTTC. As protein: CASKGTYNEQFF. The full variable domain, its missing parts supplied by reference TRBV2 and TRBJ2-1, is EPEVTQTPSHQVTQMGQEVILRCVPISNHLYFYWYRQILGQKVEFLVSFYNNEISEKSEIFDDQFSVERPDGSNFTLKIRSTKLEDSAMYFCASKGTYNEQFFGPGTRLTVL.

A few counts support this clonotype. This sequence joins TRBV7-7 and TRBJ2-1; no definite D call. This CDR3 is built from 15 residues. CDR1 is SSHAT and CDR2 is FNYEAQ in the germline V gene (reference sequence). Trimming took off 2 bases at V and 2 bases at J, with 10 bases between the two ends. CDR3 bases: TGTGCCAGCAGCTTATCCCCCCCGACCTACAATGAGCAGTTCTTC. It specifies CASSLSPPTYNEQFF.

The chain joins TRBV6-1 to TRBJ2-6, with D uncertain. This CDR3 is built from 13 residues. Germline V gives CDR1 MNHNS, CDR2 SASEGT. Trimming removed 11 bases from V and 0 bases from J, with 8 bases in between. CDR3 sequence: CAASSSGANVLTF. As DNA, the CDR3 is TGTGCCGCCTCGAGCTCTGGGGCCAACGTCCTGACTTTC.

V is TRBV2 and J is TRBJ2-5; D unresolved. The CDR3 spans 12 residues. Trimming pared 6 bases from V and 0 bases from J, leaving 5 bases between. Looked up from germline, CDR1 is SNHLY and CDR2 is FYNNEI. CDR3 amino acids: CASSTYQETQYF. CDR3 DNA: TGTGCCAGCAGCACGTACCAAGAGACCCAGTACTTC. The whole variable domain, remainder taken from reference TRBV2 and TRBJ2-5, is EPEVTQTPSHQVTQMGQEVILRCVPISNHLYFYWYRQILGQKVEFLVSFYNNEISEKSEIFDDQFSVERPDGSNFTLKIRSTKLEDSAMYFCASSTYQETQYFGPGTRLLVL.

The rearrangement joins TRBV28 to TRBJ2-7; 10 bases agree with TRBD2. With V trimmed by 6 bases and J by 3 bases, 8 bases remained unmatched. Germline lookup yields CDR1 MDHEN and CDR2 SYDVKM. The CDR3 has 15 amino acids. This chain's CDR3 is CASSGGLADLYEQYF. The CDR3 nucleotides are TGTGCCAGCAGCGGAGGACTAGCGGACCTCTACGAGCAGTACTTC.

The chain links TRBV20-1 to TRBJ2-2; 7 positions match TRBD2. This CDR3 has 15 amino acids. In germline, CDR1 is DFQATT, CDR2 SNEGSKA (reference sequence). V lost 1 base, J lost 1 base, and 3 bases stayed unmatched. CDR3 bases: TGCAGTGCTAGAGTGCCTAGCGGGAACACCGGGGAGCTGTTTTTT. Protein sequence: CSARVPSGNTGELFF.

The DNA of the CDR3 is TGTGCCAGCAGCTTTCCGGGACAGGGAACCTACGAGCAGTACTTC. Translated, it gives CASSFPGQGTYEQYF. The chain is built from TRBV13 and TRBJ2-7, with 9 bases matching TRBD1. V was clipped by 3 bases and J by 2 bases; unmatched bases: 5. Germline CDR1 PRHDT, CDR2 FYEKMQ (reference sequence). This CDR3 comprises 15 residues. The full variable domain, its missing parts supplied by reference TRBV13 and TRBJ2-7, is AAGVIQSPRHLIKEKRETATLKCYPIPRHDTVYWYQQGPGQDPQFLISFYEKMQSDKGSIPDRFSAQQFSDYHSELNMSSLELGDSALYFCASSFPGQGTYEQYFGPGTRLTVT.

The chain couples TRBV18 to TRBJ2-7; D is uncertain. Germline V lookup: CDR1 KGHSH, CDR2 LQKENI. V was shortened by 4 bases and J by 3 bases, with 10 bases between the two germline ends. This CDR3 has 13 residues. The CDR3 protein is CASSLDRYYEQYF. For the CDR3, the DNA is TGTGCCAGCTCACTGGACCGATACTACGAGCAGTACTTC.

The chain has TRBV6-1 and TRBJ2-1; 9 bases fit TRBD2. Germline V gene sequence: CDR1 MNHNS, CDR2 SASEGT. V shed 9 bases, J shed 7 bases, and the junction held 10 bases outside the gene matches. This CDR3 has 14 residues. Here the CDR3 reads CASAGGRGYNEQFF. CDR3 coding DNA: TGTGCCAGTGCGGGGGGGCGGGGGTATAATGAGCAGTTCTTC.

The rearrangement links TRBV12-3 or TRBV12-4 to TRBJ1-1; D uncertain. The CDR3 runs 13 residues. V lost 7 bases and J lost 3, with 12 bases in between. Written as DNA, the CDR3 is TGTGCCAGCAACCAGGACGGAGACACTGAAGCTTTCTTT. The encoded protein is CASNQDGDTEAFF.

In this sample, this clonotype turned up a few times. The rearrangement links TRBV10-3 to TRBJ2-7; 7 nucleotides align to TRBD2. The CDR3 loop spans 14 amino acids. Germline CDR1 is ENHRY and CDR2 is SYGVKD. J gave up 5 bases and V 7 bases, and 11 bases lay outside the gene matches. This CDR3 is CAIKGRESIHEQYF. The CDR3, as DNA: TGTGCCATCAAGGGGCGGGAGAGTATCCACGAGCAGTACTTC.

The chain employs TRBV10-3 and TRBJ2-2, with D perhaps TRBD1 (5 bases). Germline CDR1 and CDR2: ENHRY and SYGVKD. CDR3 size: 15 residues. V gave up 5 bases and J gave up 4 bases, with 14 bases separating them. The CDR3 sequence is CAISLTDSATGELFF. DNA of the CDR3: TGTGCCATCAGTTTAACTGACAGTGCCACCGGGGAGCTGTTTTTT.

The chain combines TRBV11-3 with TRBJ2-1, with unresolved D. From germline, CDR1 is SGHNT and CDR2 YENEEA. The CDR3 is 13 amino acids. V shed 1 base and J shed 9 bases, with 10 bases lying between them. The CDR3 region is CASSLGDLSEQFF. CDR3 nucleotide sequence: TGTGCCAGCAGCTTAGGGGATTTGTCTGAGCAGTTCTTC. The full variable domain, rest sourced from reference TRBV11-3 and TRBJ2-1, is EAGVVQSPRYKIIEKKQPVAFWCNPISGHNTLYWYLQNLGQGPELLIRYENEEAVDDSQLPKDRFSAERLKGVDSTLKIQPAELGDSAVYLCASSLGDLSEQFFGPGTRLTVL.

This chain uses TRBV23-1 with TRBJ2-2, with TRBD1 as a possible D gene (6 bases). TRBV23-1 is an ORF, with its function uncertain. The CDR3 length is 16 residues. The V end lost 0 bases, the J end lost 4 bases, and 12 bases lay between the germline ends. The CDR3: CASSQSTQGCTGELFF. The CDR3 DNA reads TGCGCCAGCAGTCAATCCACCCAGGGGTGCACCGGGGAGCTGTTTTTT.

The rearrangement joins TRBV12-3 or TRBV12-4 to TRBJ2-7; a possible D gene is TRBD1 (5 bases). The CDR3 contains 14 residues. With 2 bases removed from V and 3 bases from J, the gap between germline ends came to 11 bases. DNA of the CDR3: TGTGCCAGCAGTTTAAGCAGGGCGAGCTACGAGCAGTACTTC. Translating it yields CASSLSRASYEQYF.

The chain employs TRBV15 and TRBJ2-3; D possibly corresponds to TRBD2 (5 bases). The CDR3 spans 15 residues. Trimming removed 0 bases at V and 4 bases at J, with 11 bases between. Germline CDR1 LNHNV, CDR2 YYDKDF (reference sequence). CDR3 sequence (DNA): TGTGCCACCAGCAGAGATACAAGCGGAGCAGATACGCAGTATTTT. Protein: CATSRDTSGADTQYF.

The V and J genes are TRBV2 and TRBJ2-7; 7 bases line up with TRBD2. The CDR3 contains 11 residues. The V gene end was trimmed by 11 bases and the J gene end by 4 bases; junction bases not matched to a gene: 5. Germline lookup yields CDR1 SNHLY and CDR2 FYNNEI. CDR3 sequence reads: CASYGGYEQYV. CDR3 in DNA: TGTGCCTCTTACGGGGGGTACGAGCAGTACGTC.

The chain is built from TRBV6-5 and TRBJ2-3, with a weak D call TRBD2 (6 bases). The CDR3 is made up of 16 amino acids. Trimming removed 2 bases at V and 5 bases at J, with 17 bases between. Germline CDR1 is MNHEY and CDR2 is SVGAGI. The CDR3 DNA reads as TGTGCCAGCAGTTACCCCGATGGGGTGGGGGGAGATACGCAGTATTTT. Translated, it gives CASSYPDGVGGDTQYF.

J is TRBJ2-3 and V is TRBV7-9; possibly TRBD1 or TRBD2 for D (6 bases each). Germline CDR1 and CDR2: SEHNR and FQNEAQ (reference sequence). The CDR3 length is 14 residues. V was pared by 1 base and J by 4 bases, with 9 bases between. The CDR3 DNA reads as TGTGCCAGCAGCTTAGAGGAGGGGGCAGATACGCAGTATTTT. Protein: CASSLEEGADTQYF. The entire variable domain, with the rest obtained from reference TRBV7-9 and TRBJ2-3, is as follows: DTGVSQNPRHKITKRGQNVTFRCDPISEHNRLYWYRQTLGQGPEFLTYFQNEAQLEKSRLLSDRFSAERPKGSFSTLEIQRTEQGDSAMYLCASSLEEGADTQYFGPGTRLTVL.

The DNA for the CDR3 is TGTGCCAGCAGTGACTGGAGACACCAAGAGACCCAGTACTTC. Its protein product is CASSDWRHQETQYF. The rearrangement uses TRBV2 and TRBJ2-5; no firm D call. Per the germline V gene, CDR1 is SNHLY and CDR2 is FYNNEI. The CDR3 sequence is 14 residues long. Trimming left V 3 bases short and J 0 bases short, with 8 bases between.

This rearrangement joins TRBV29-1 to TRBJ1-1; possible D gene TRBD1, 5 bases. CDR1 and CDR2 (germline): SQVTM, ANQGSEA. Between the trimmed V and J ends, which lost 3 bases and 0 bases, there was a span of 8 bases. This CDR3 comprises 13 residues. CDR3 amino acids: CSVEDTLNTEAFF. The CDR3 DNA reads as TGCAGCGTTGAGGACACTTTGAACACTGAAGCTTTCTTT.